This T cell receptor beta chain was recovered during a study of resident and recirculating memory T cells in vitiligo. A remark on this clone: Its specificity is not known.

General study findings and limits: Different lesions suggested infiltration by different T cell clones.

The assay was immunoSEQ multiplex PCR, and TCRdb's table has in-frame clones only and misses some. Seen here are roughly 40,000 clones, over 90% observed once, and the top ten hold about 4.6%. V shed 4 bases, J shed 3 bases, and the junction held 7 bases outside the gene matches. There are 15 residues in the CDR3. Germline CDR1 MGHRA, CDR2 YSYEKL. The sequence came from a male donor with vitiligo. This chain links TRBV4-1 with TRBJ1-2, with TRBD1 identical over 8 bases. The specimen sequenced was blood. The CDR3 DNA reads TGCGCCAGCAGCCCGAAGAAACAGGGGGACTATGGCTACACCTTC. It translates to CASSPKKQGDYGYTF.